This TCR beta chain was documented in a study of beta chain features in type 1 diabetes. This clone was seen a handful of times. Antigen specificity is unknown. Regarding the study as a whole: Moderate yet significant TCRB CDR3 shortening was seen in Type 1 diabetes patients in all four CD4+ subsets.

After removal of 6 bases from V and 5 bases from J, the junction contained 8 bases not matched to a gene. CDR3 length: 16 amino acids. CDR1 is MDHEN and CDR2 is SYDVKM in the germline V gene. Investigators reverse transcribed all isolated RNA, so they sequenced expressed TCRB transcripts. Clones were sequenced by immunoSEQ multiplex PCR, and TCRdb holds only the in-frame ones, with some missing. The sample has 350,000 to 450,000 clones, 10% to 15% seen once. The V gene is TRBV28, the J gene TRBJ2-2; 11 bases fit TRBD2. What was sequenced was naive CD4+ T cells from blood. The origin of this receptor is a woman in her late teens or twenties with type 1 diabetes. This chain's CDR3 is CASSRSGTSGTGELFF. In DNA form, the CDR3 reads TGTGCCAGCAGCCGCTCCGGGACTAGCGGAACCGGGGAGCTGTTTTTT.